The 22 T cell receptor beta chains below all came from one sample that was sequenced in a study of cytomegalovirus exposure and HLA in healthy donors. The table came from immunoSEQ multiplex PCR; TCRdb's copy has only in-frame clones and leaves some out. The data show about 120,000 clones, around nine tenths seen once. The source material was PBMCs. These receptors were collected from a woman aged 25-40 years in good health and CMV-seropositive.

This sequence joins TRBV6-5 and TRBJ2-1; a possible D gene is TRBD2 (6 bases). Trimming stripped 6 bases from V and 9 bases from J, with 15 bases between. The germline gives CDR1 MNHEY, CDR2 SVGAGI. The CDR3 is 13 residues long. This CDR3 is CASSRDSLGEQFF. The CDR3 DNA is TGTGCCAGCAGCCGGGACTCCCTCGGTGAGCAGTTCTTC.

The J gene is TRBJ1-2, the V gene TRBV6-1; possible D gene TRBD1, 5 bases. The CDR3 extends over 15 amino acids. V lost 6 bases to trimming and J lost 4 bases, with 18 bases between them. Per germline, CDR1 MNHNS and CDR2 SASEGT. The CDR3 loop is CASSPRDSESYGYTF. In DNA, the CDR3 is TGTGCCAGCAGCCCCCGGGACTCGGAGAGCTATGGCTACACCTTC.

The chain carries TRBV14 and TRBJ2-1, with 7 bases that match TRBD2. The CDR3 covers 16 residues. The germline V gene encodes CDR1 SGHDN and CDR2 FVKESK. The V segment lost 1 base and the J segment 10 bases; nucleotides outside the gene matches: 13. DNA for the CDR3: TGTGCCAGCAGCCAAGTGGCAGGACTAGTCCCCTCGGAGCAGTTCTTC. Translated, it gives CASSQVAGLVPSEQFF.

The V gene is TRBV19, the J gene TRBJ1-2; 10 nucleotides match TRBD1. Germline V gene lookup returns CDR1 LNHDA and CDR2 SQIVND (reference sequence). The J segment lost 7 bases and the V segment lost 6 bases, leaving 8 bases of the junction unmatched. This CDR3 is 14 amino acids long. As DNA, the CDR3 is TGTGCCAGTAGCCAGACAGGGGGCCTAGGTGGCTACACCTTC. It yields the protein CASSQTGGLGGYTF.

DNA of the CDR3: TGTGCCAGCAGCCGGACTAGCTCGTCGACAGATACGCAGTATTTT. Translated: CASSRTSSSTDTQYF. The gene calls are TRBV9 and TRBJ2-3; 8 bases map to TRBD2. Per the germline V gene, CDR1 is SGDLS and CDR2 is YYNGEE. With V trimmed by 4 bases and J by 3 bases, 7 bases remained unmatched. There are 15 residues in the CDR3.

The V and J genes are TRBV6-1 and TRBJ2-7; tentatively, D is TRBD2 (6 bases). Trimming took off 5 bases at V and 3 bases at J, with 14 bases between the two ends. The germline V gene has CDR1 MNHNS and CDR2 SASEGT. The CDR3 extends over 14 amino acids. The CDR3 reads CASSMRGPGYEQYF. Here the CDR3 DNA reads TGTGCCAGCAGTATGCGGGGACCGGGCTACGAGCAGTACTTC.

This clone showed up just a few times. The CDR3 coding sequence is TGCGCCAGCAGCCATGAGGGGGACAGGTGGGATTCACCCCTCCACTTT. Translated: CASSHEGDRWDSPLHF. The chain joins TRBV5-1 to TRBJ1-6; 8 bases map to TRBD1. CDR1 is SGHRS and CDR2 is YFSETQ in the germline V gene. The trim removed 4 bases at V and 8 bases at J, leaving 11 bases unmatched. The CDR3 runs 16 residues.

The gene calls are TRBV6-6 and TRBJ2-7, with D tentatively TRBD1 (6 bases). The CDR3 is 14 amino acids. Germline loops: CDR1 MNHNY, CDR2 SVGAGI (reference sequence). Between the trimmed V and J ends, which lost 5 bases and 6 bases, there was a span of 17 bases. The CDR3 protein is CASSTPRGLAEQYF. CDR3 nucleotides: TGTGCCAGCAGTACCCCGAGGGGGTTGGCCGAGCAGTACTTC.

The chain uses TRBV10-3 and TRBJ1-1, with D maybe TRBD1 (6 bases). CDR3 length: 13 amino acids. The germline V and J ends were trimmed by 8 bases and 2 bases, with 12 bases remaining between them. Per the germline V gene, CDR1 is ENHRY and CDR2 is SYGVKD. The chain's CDR3 is CAIAGDKNTEAFF. The CDR3 DNA reads as TGTGCCATCGCCGGGGACAAAAACACTGAAGCTTTCTTT.

This clone was counted a single time. This chain connects TRBV4-2 to TRBJ2-7, with 9 nucleotides matching TRBD2. The trim removed 0 bases at V and 5 bases at J, leaving 11 bases unmatched. CDR1 is LGHNA, CDR2 YNFKEQ, per germline. This CDR3 contains 17 residues. The CDR3 nucleotides are TGTGCCAGCAGCCAAGATGGGTCTGGCGGGGGGGCTGACGAGCAGTACTTC. Translating it yields CASSQDGSGGGADEQYF.

The chain has TRBV28 and TRBJ2-2, with a tentative D call TRBD2 (5 bases). Trimming shortened V by 2 bases and J by 0 bases, and 22 bases separated the two germline ends. This CDR3 spans 20 amino acids. Germline CDR1 is MDHEN and CDR2 is SYDVKM. The CDR3 protein is CASSLPLGGLPSTNTGELFF. Written as DNA, the CDR3 is TGTGCCAGCAGTTTACCCCTCGGAGGTCTACCTAGTACGAACACCGGGGAGCTGTTTTTT.

This rearrangement joins TRBV4-3 to TRBJ2-3; D perhaps matches TRBD2 (6 bases). CDR1 is LGHNA and CDR2 is YSLEER in the germline V gene. The CDR3 extends over 16 amino acids. V was cut by 0 bases and J by 4 bases, with 14 bases left in between. The CDR3 DNA reads as TGCGCCAGCAGCCAAGATTTTCGTTCGGGGGCAGATACGCAGTATTTT. This translates into CASSQDFRSGADTQYF.

The rearrangement uses TRBV5-5 and TRBJ2-2; 10 bases are a match to TRBD2. Germline-derived CDR1 and CDR2 are SGHKS and YYEKEE (reference sequence). Trimming at V came to 4 bases and at J to 3 bases, leaving 12 bases not matched to a gene. The CDR3 is 18 amino acids. CDR3 sequence reads: CASSHGSGRARDTGELFF. The CDR3 DNA follows: TGTGCCAGCAGCCACGGCAGCGGGAGGGCCAGGGACACCGGGGAGCTGTTTTTT.

The chain uses TRBV10-3 and TRBJ1-1; the D is unclear. The CDR3 consists of 16 residues. Trimming stripped 0 bases from V and 0 bases from J, with 11 bases between. CDR1 and CDR2 from the germline V gene are ENHRY and SYGVKD. CDR3 amino acids: CAISESYTAMNTEAFF. DNA for the CDR3: TGTGCCATCAGTGAGTCGTATACAGCCATGAACACTGAAGCTTTCTTT.

The rearrangement joins TRBV7-8 to TRBJ2-4; possibly TRBD2 for D (5 bases). The ends were cut back, 5 bases at V and 4 bases at J, with 9 bases in the middle. The CDR3 loop spans 13 amino acids. CDR1 and CDR2 (germline): SGHVS, FQNEAQ. The CDR3 DNA reads TGTGCCAGCAGCCCCCGAGGGAAAAACATTCAGTACTTC. It encodes CASSPRGKNIQYF.

The chain has TRBV21-1 and TRBJ1-5; the table gives TRBD1 as D, unverified against the DNA. TRBV21-1 is recorded as a pseudogene. The CDR3 is 14 residues long. The DNA of the CDR3 is TGTGCCAGCAGCAAGGGGACAGGACATCAGCCCCAGCATTTT. Its translation is CASSKGTGHQPQHF.

This chain joins TRBV18 and TRBJ2-3; 13 bases match TRBD2. Losses at the gene ends were 1 base for V and 4 bases for J; bases not matched to a gene: 5. Germline lookup yields CDR1 KGHSH and CDR2 LQKENI. The CDR3 covers 17 residues. The CDR3, as DNA: TGTGCCAGCTCACCACTAGGACTAGCGGGAGCGTCAGATACGCAGTATTTT. Amino acids: CASSPLGLAGASDTQYF.

The chain combines TRBV7-9 with TRBJ2-7, with 7 nucleotides matching TRBD1. Germline V gene data show CDR1 as SEHNR and CDR2 as FQNEAQ (reference sequence). The CDR3 has 17 amino acids. Trimming removed 5 bases from V and 0 bases from J; junction bases left unmatched: 13. Here the CDR3 DNA reads TGTGCCAGCAGCCCAAGTGTGCGGCAGGGGGACTCCTACGAGCAGTACTTC. Amino acids: CASSPSVRQGDSYEQYF.

This chain uses TRBV4-1 with TRBJ1-2; TRBD1 matches at 8 bases. V was pared by 3 bases and J by 6 bases, with 9 bases of the junction left unmatched. The CDR3 has 15 amino acids. The germline CDR1 and CDR2 sequences are MGHRA and YSYEKL. The CDR3 loop reads CASSQGSRGLDGYTF. The CDR3 DNA follows: TGCGCCAGCAGCCAGGGGTCCAGGGGGCTCGATGGCTACACCTTC.

V is TRBV7-9 and J is TRBJ1-2; 8 bases line up with TRBD1. With V trimmed by 5 bases and J by 2 bases, 10 bases remained unmatched. CDR3 length: 16 amino acids. The germline gives CDR1 SEHNR, CDR2 FQNEAQ (reference sequence). The CDR3 here is CASSAGQGHGNYGYTF. The CDR3 DNA reads TGTGCCAGCAGCGCCGGACAGGGACACGGAAACTATGGCTACACCTTC. The full variable domain, its missing parts supplied by reference TRBV7-9 and TRBJ1-2, is DTGVSQNPRHKITKRGQNVTFRCDPISEHNRLYWYRQTLGQGPEFLTYFQNEAQLEKSRLLSDRFSAERPKGSFSTLEIQRTEQGDSAMYLCASSAGQGHGNYGYTFGSGTRLTVV.

The J gene is TRBJ2-7, the V gene TRBV21-1; the tabulated D call, TRBD1, remains unverified against the DNA. TRBV21-1 is given as a pseudogene. The CDR3 covers 15 residues. CDR3 sequence: CASSARDRNSYEQYF. The CDR3 DNA sequence: TGTGCCAGCAGCGCCCGGGACAGGAACTCCTACGAGCAGTACTTC.

The chain joins TRBV11-2 to TRBJ2-7; tentative D call: TRBD2 (5 bases). CDR1 is SGHAT and CDR2 is FQNNGV in the germline V gene. The CDR3 is 14 amino acids. V lost 1 base to trimming and J lost 2 bases, with 9 bases between them. This CDR3 is CASSLARTPYEQYF. CDR3 nucleotides: TGTGCCAGCAGCTTAGCCAGGACTCCCTACGAGCAGTACTTC.